The 17 T cell receptor beta chains in this list originate from one sample, sequenced in a study of T cell responses to AZD1222 COVID-19 vaccine. Clones were read by immunoSEQ multiplex PCR, and TCRdb kept only the in-frame ones, dropping some. In the table there are around 130,000 clones, just over 85% of which are singletons. Specimen: peripheral blood, collected on day 0 of AZD1222 vaccination. The receptor set was obtained from an adult in good health.

The V and J genes are TRBV2 and TRBJ2-6; D might be TRBD2 (5 bases). This CDR3 region has 15 residues. Between the trimmed V and J ends, which lost 7 bases and 0 bases, there was a span of 10 bases. Germline CDR1 is SNHLY and CDR2 is FYNNEI. For the CDR3, the DNA is TGTGCCAGCAAGCAAGAGGGCTCTGGGGCCAACGTCCTGACTTTC. Translating gives CASKQEGSGANVLTF.

The chain couples TRBV6-5 to TRBJ1-1; 7 bases are a match to TRBD1. Trimming removed 2 bases from V and 1 base from J; junction bases left unmatched: 1. Germline-derived CDR1 and CDR2 are MNHEY and SVGAGI. The CDR3 contains 14 residues. CDR3 bases: TGTGCCAGCAGTTACGACAGGGAGAACACTGAAGCTTTCTTT. As protein: CASSYDRENTEAFF.

This clone has a handful of counts. The chain is built from TRBV11-2 and TRBJ2-7; D remains ambiguous. The CDR3 sequence is 15 residues long. Trimming left V 3 bases short and J 3 bases short, with 15 bases between. Germline-derived CDR1 and CDR2 are SGHAT and FQNNGV. The CDR3 DNA reads as TGTGCCAGCAGCTTTCCGGACGAAGGTCTCTACGAGCAGTACTTC. This translates into CASSFPDEGLYEQYF.

This CDR3 reads CASSLNGDYRGPGNTIYF. In nucleotides, the CDR3 is TGCGCCAGCAGCCTTAATGGGGATTACAGGGGGCCTGGAAACACCATATATTTT. The rearrangement joins TRBV5-1 to TRBJ1-3, with 9 bases identical to TRBD1. Germline values: CDR1 SGHRS, CDR2 YFSETQ. The CDR3 length is 18 residues. The junction had 13 bases not matched to a gene; V was cut back by 4 bases and J by 2 bases.

This chain connects TRBV5-1 to TRBJ1-1, with TRBD1 matching over 12 bases. Germline loops: CDR1 SGHRS, CDR2 YFSETQ. CDR3 length: 16 amino acids. V was pared by 4 bases and J by 5 bases, with 9 bases of the junction left unmatched. DNA for the CDR3: TGCGCCAGCAGCCTGGGGACAGGGGGCCGGGGGACTGAAGCTTTCTTT. Translating it yields CASSLGTGGRGTEAFF.

V and J are TRBV18 and TRBJ1-2, with TRBD1 matching 7 bases. The CDR3 loop spans 15 amino acids. The V gene end was trimmed by 3 bases and the J gene end by 0 bases; junction bases not matched to a gene: 4. CDR1 and CDR2 (germline): KGHSH, LQKENI. The CDR3 coding sequence is TGTGCCAGCTCACCGGGACAGTATACTAACTATGGCTACACCTTC. Protein product: CASSPGQYTNYGYTF.

The chain carries TRBV30 and TRBJ1-1; no reliable D call. The CDR3 spans 12 residues. V was pared by 0 bases and J by 6 bases, with 8 bases between. The germline V gene encodes CDR1 GTSNPN and CDR2 SVGIG (reference sequence). CDR3: CAWSVPLAEAFF. The CDR3 nucleotides are TGTGCCTGGAGTGTCCCCTTGGCTGAAGCTTTCTTT.

This chain uses TRBV7-6 with TRBJ1-1; TRBD1 is a possible D gene (5 bases). Trimming took off 5 bases at V and 9 bases at J, with 13 bases between the two ends. Per the germline V gene, CDR1 is SGHVS and CDR2 is FNYEAQ. This CDR3 is built from 12 residues. CDR3 sequence: CASSQGARKAFF. The CDR3 nucleotides read TGTGCCAGCAGCCAAGGGGCCAGAAAAGCTTTCTTT.

The chain links TRBV6-5 to TRBJ1-5; D is undetermined. The V gene's germline CDR1 is MNHEY and CDR2 SVGAGI. This CDR3 is built from 14 residues. Trimming left V 4 bases short and J 2 bases short, with 9 bases between. In nucleotides, the CDR3 is TGTGCCAGCAGTTCCCGTTTTGGCAATCAGCCCCAGCATTTT. This translates into CASSSRFGNQPQHF.

V usage is TRBV6-4 and J usage is TRBJ2-3; D ambiguous. Germline CDR1 reads MRHNA; CDR2 reads SNTAGT. The CDR3 consists of 11 residues. Trimming removed 4 bases from V and 6 bases from J, with 5 bases in between. For the CDR3, the DNA is TGTGCCAGCAGTGCGCCCGATACGCAGTATTTT. It yields the protein CASSAPDTQYF.

This chain links TRBV5-1 with TRBJ1-6; TRBD1 might be the D (5 bases). Between the trimmed V and J ends, which lost 4 bases and 2 bases, there was a span of 10 bases. Germline V gives CDR1 SGHRS, CDR2 YFSETQ. The CDR3 is made up of 15 amino acids. The CDR3 nucleotides read TGCGCCAGCAGCGGGACCGGGACCTATAATTCACCCCTCCACTTT. It codes for CASSGTGTYNSPLHF. Full variable domain (missing parts from reference TRBV5-1 and TRBJ1-6): KAGVTQTPRYLIKTRGQQVTLSCSPISGHRSVSWYQQTPGQGLQFLFEYFSETQRNKGNFPGRFSGRQFSNSRSEMNVSTLELGDSALYLCASSGTGTYNSPLHFGNGTRLTVT.

V and J are TRBV19 and TRBJ1-1, with D unclear. The CDR3 extends over 14 amino acids. V gave up 0 bases and J gave up 2 bases, with 7 bases separating them. The V gene's germline CDR1 is LNHDA and CDR2 SQIVND (reference sequence). Here the CDR3 DNA reads TGTGCCAGTAGTATAGATCACTTTAACACTGAAGCTTTCTTT. Translated: CASSIDHFNTEAFF.

V gene TRBV24-1 combines with J gene TRBJ2-1, with D maybe TRBD1 (6 bases). V was pared by 3 bases and J by 10 bases, with 15 bases between. CDR1 and CDR2 (germline): KGHDR, SFDVKD. The length of the CDR3 is 14 residues. CDR3 protein: CATSDPTRQAEQFF. In DNA form, the CDR3 reads TGTGCCACCAGTGATCCGACCAGACAGGCCGAGCAGTTCTTC.

The chain uses TRBV7-2 and TRBJ1-3; 8 nucleotides agree with TRBD1. V was clipped by 5 bases and J by 0 bases; unmatched bases: 15. This CDR3 has 19 residues. Germline assignment: CDR1 SGHTA and CDR2 FQGNSA. Written as DNA, the CDR3 is TGTGCCAGCAGCCCACCTGACCGGGACAGGTCCATCTCTGGAAACACCATATATTTT. It yields the protein CASSPPDRDRSISGNTIYF.

The chain employs TRBV9 and TRBJ1-4, with TRBD1 as a possible D gene (6 bases). Germline CDR1 SGDLS, CDR2 YYNGEE. There are 16 residues in the CDR3. Trimming took 2 bases from V and 7 from J, leaving 18 bases between them. The DNA for the CDR3 is TGTGCCAGCAGCGTCGGTATTCAGGGGCCAGGTGAAAAACTGTTTTTT. Residues: CASSVGIQGPGEKLFF.

This chain joins TRBV4-1 and TRBJ2-3; a possible D gene is TRBD1 (6 bases). The CDR3 length is 14 residues. The germline gives CDR1 MGHRA, CDR2 YSYEKL. Trimming removed 3 bases from V and 1 base from J, with 8 bases in between. CDR3 coding DNA: TGCGCCAGCAGCCAGTGGACAGGCACAGATACGCAGTATTTT. Translation: CASSQWTGTDTQYF.

This rearrangement joins TRBV5-1 to TRBJ1-1, with 9 bases that match TRBD1. The CDR3 sequence is 15 residues long. Germline V gene sequence: CDR1 SGHRS, CDR2 YFSETQ. V trimming: 6 bases; J trimming: 0 bases; junction bases outside the gene matches: 6. In DNA form, the CDR3 reads TGCGCCAGCACCATGGGACAGGGAGTGAACACTGAAGCTTTCTTT. Translating gives CASTMGQGVNTEAFF. The entire variable domain, with the rest obtained from reference TRBV5-1 and TRBJ1-1, is as follows: KAGVTQTPRYLIKTRGQQVTLSCSPISGHRSVSWYQQTPGQGLQFLFEYFSETQRNKGNFPGRFSGRQFSNSRSEMNVSTLELGDSALYLCASTMGQGVNTEAFFGQGTRLTVV.